The next 18 T cell receptor beta chains were all read from a single sample in a study of response to subunit inactivated influenza vaccine. TCRdb re-called the RT-PCR reads with MiXCR, one entry per CDR3 protein. The table includes about 650,000 distinct CDR3 sequences, 15% to 17% detected once. Sequencing used PBMCs from blood, obtained roughly 13 days after vaccination. These receptors all stem from a man aged 45 to 65 who received an inactivated influenza vaccine.

This clonotype appeared a few times. This chain joins TRBV28 and TRBJ1-2; 8 nucleotides align to TRBD1. CDR1 is MDHEN, CDR2 SYDVKM, per germline. V dropped 5 bases and J dropped 4; count of bases not matched to a gene: 9. The CDR3 totals 15 residues. As DNA, the CDR3 is TGTGCCAGCAGTACCCGGGACAGGAGGACCTATGGCTACACCTTC. Encoded protein: CASSTRDRRTYGYTF.

This clonotype has ten or more counts. This chain joins TRBV5-1 and TRBJ2-3; 7 bases are a match to TRBD1. Germline V gene sequence: CDR1 SGHRS, CDR2 YFSETQ. This CDR3 region has 15 residues. Unmatched junction bases numbered 4, after V lost 0 bases and J lost 3 bases. Here the CDR3 DNA reads TGCGCCAGCAGCTTGGAAGGGGGCAAGACAGATACGCAGTATTTT. It encodes CASSLEGGKTDTQYF.

A few counts support this clonotype. V usage is TRBV4-2 and J usage is TRBJ2-1; no reliable D call. There are 15 residues in the CDR3. Germline V lookup: CDR1 LGHNA, CDR2 YNFKEQ. Trimming cost V 3 bases and J 5 bases, with 14 bases left between them. DNA for the CDR3: TGTGCCAGCAGCCAGATAAACAACTTACACAATGAGCAGTTCTTC. Translating gives CASSQINNLHNEQFF.

This clonotype has just a few counts. The chain joins TRBV7-2 to TRBJ2-3; TRBD2 matches 7 bases. Germline CDR1 SGHTA, CDR2 FQGNSA. V shed 4 bases and J 1 base; nucleotides not matched to a gene: 5. The length of the CDR3 is 15 residues. The CDR3 nucleotides read TGTGCCAGCAGCTCCGAGCGGGGACGCACAGATACGCAGTATTTT. The encoded protein is CASSSERGRTDTQYF.

V gene TRBV21-1 combines with J gene TRBJ2-1; whether TRBD2, the table's D call, matches the DNA was not checked. TRBV21-1 is assigned pseudogene status. CDR3 length equals 16 residues. The DNA of the CDR3 is TGTGCCAGCAGCAACCCTCGAGTTGGCGTCCTCCATGAGCAGTTCTTC. Translating gives CASSNPRVGVLHEQFF.

A few counts support this clonotype. This chain connects TRBV12-3 or TRBV12-4 to TRBJ2-1, with D unresolved. Between the trimmed V and J ends, which lost 5 bases and 9 bases, there was a span of 20 bases. The CDR3 is 15 amino acids. CDR3 sequence: CASSHTTPTDPEQFF. CDR3 bases: TGTGCCAGCAGTCATACTACCCCGACGGACCCTGAGCAGTTCTTC.

This sequence joins TRBV29-1 and TRBJ2-7; 7 positions match TRBD1. The CDR3 runs to 14 residues. Germline-derived CDR1 and CDR2 are SQVTM and ANQGSEA. The V and J ends lost 6 bases and 0 bases, in that order; junction bases with no gene match: 8. The CDR3 region is CSVGPGQSSYEQYF. CDR3 DNA sequence: TGCAGCGTCGGTCCGGGACAGAGCTCCTACGAGCAGTACTTC.

This clonotype has just a few counts. The chain couples TRBV29-1 to TRBJ1-1; D ambiguous. Deletions cut 6 bases from V and 8 bases from J, with 16 bases between. The CDR3 extends over 12 amino acids. Germline loops: CDR1 SQVTM, CDR2 ANQGSEA. Here the CDR3 reads CSVEKGAVEAFF. The CDR3 DNA reads as TGCAGCGTGGAGAAGGGAGCCGTAGAAGCTTTCTTT.

This clonotype showed up just a few times. The V and J genes are TRBV12-3 or TRBV12-4 and TRBJ1-2; 9 bases are shared with TRBD1. The junction had 8 bases not matched to a gene; V was cut back by 6 bases and J by 6 bases. The CDR3 totals 14 residues. The CDR3 protein is CASRQTGGNHGYTF. The CDR3 bases are TGTGCCAGCAGACAAACAGGGGGCAACCATGGCTACACCTTC.

This clonotype turned up a few times. This rearrangement joins TRBV6-1 to TRBJ2-7, with a tentative D call TRBD2 (5 bases). Trimming pared 6 bases from V and 4 bases from J, leaving 22 bases between. The length of the CDR3 is 16 residues. Germline lookup yields CDR1 MNHNS and CDR2 SASEGT. CDR3 bases: TGTGCCAGCAGCGAGGGAGTCTCGAATCCGATATACGAGCAGTACTTC. This gives the protein CASSEGVSNPIYEQYF.

V usage is TRBV6-5 and J usage is TRBJ2-1, with TRBD1 matching over 9 bases. The CDR3 runs to 14 residues. The V segment lost 4 bases and the J segment 8 bases; nucleotides outside the gene matches: 6. CDR1 is MNHEY and CDR2 is SVGAGI in the germline V gene. The DNA for the CDR3 is TGTGCCAGCAGTTCTACGGACAGGGGAGATGAGCAGTTCTTC. Residues: CASSSTDRGDEQFF.

The V and J genes are TRBV6-5 and TRBJ2-7, with D maybe TRBD1 (5 bases). The germline V gene has CDR1 MNHEY and CDR2 SVGAGI. The CDR3 consists of 14 residues. Trimming pared 0 bases from V and 4 bases from J, leaving 10 bases between. CDR3 loop: CASSYSQGTYEQYF. DNA for the CDR3: TGTGCCAGCAGTTACTCGCAGGGAACGTACGAGCAGTACTTC.

This clonotype turned up a few times. The rearrangement joins TRBV5-1 to TRBJ2-7, with D possibly matching TRBD1 (5 bases). V lost 0 bases to trimming and J lost 6 bases, with 13 bases between them. Germline-derived CDR1 and CDR2 are SGHRS and YFSETQ. This CDR3 has 14 amino acids. CDR3 sequence: CASSLALDNGEQYF. In DNA form, the CDR3 reads TGCGCCAGCAGCTTGGCCCTGGACAATGGCGAGCAGTACTTC.

V usage is TRBV7-9 and J usage is TRBJ2-7; 9 nucleotides match TRBD1. Germline assignment: CDR1 SEHNR and CDR2 FQNEAQ (reference sequence). After removal of 3 bases from V and 5 bases from J, the junction contained 8 bases not matched to a gene. This CDR3 contains 15 residues. In DNA form, the CDR3 reads TGTGCCAGCAGCTTTAGGGGGACAGGGTTCCACGAGCAGTACTTC. Amino acids: CASSFRGTGFHEQYF.

This CDR3 reads CASSFAWLAKNIQYF. In DNA, the CDR3 is TGTGCCAGCAGTTTCGCCTGGCTAGCCAAAAACATTCAGTACTTC. V is TRBV12-3 or TRBV12-4 and J is TRBJ2-4; D call uncertain. The CDR3 runs 15 residues. With 3 bases removed from V and 0 bases from J, the gap between germline ends came to 9 bases.

About this clonotype: The CDR3 carries no conserved terminal phenylalanine or tryptophan, so it likely arises from a read error. This rearrangement joins TRBV12-5 to TRBJ2-3; TRBD1 is a possible D gene (5 bases). Trimming pared 5 bases from V and 4 bases from J, leaving 10 bases between. Per germline, CDR1 LGHNT and CDR2 FRNRAP. The CDR3 extends over 13 amino acids. The CDR3 spells CASGAGHADTQYI. CDR3 nucleotide sequence: TGTGCTAGTGGTGCCGGACATGCAGATACGCAGTATATT.

The chain is built from TRBV4-3 and TRBJ1-6; no reliable D call. The germline gives CDR1 LGHNA, CDR2 YSLEER. The CDR3 loop spans 13 amino acids. Trimming took off 0 bases at V and 10 bases at J, with 7 bases between the two ends. CDR3: CASSQEEYSPLHF. The DNA of the CDR3 is TGCGCCAGCAGCCAAGAGGAATACTCACCCCTCCACTTT.

This clonotype appeared a few times. The V and J genes are TRBV10-1 and TRBJ2-5, with D possibly called TRBD1 or TRBD2 (5 bases each). The CDR3 contains 13 residues. Trimming removed 0 bases at V and 6 bases at J, with 8 bases between. Germline loops: CDR1 WNHNN, CDR2 SYGVQD (reference sequence). CDR3 coding DNA: TGCGCCAGCAGTGAGTCGGGGGTGCAGACCCAGTACTTC. Residues: CASSESGVQTQYF.